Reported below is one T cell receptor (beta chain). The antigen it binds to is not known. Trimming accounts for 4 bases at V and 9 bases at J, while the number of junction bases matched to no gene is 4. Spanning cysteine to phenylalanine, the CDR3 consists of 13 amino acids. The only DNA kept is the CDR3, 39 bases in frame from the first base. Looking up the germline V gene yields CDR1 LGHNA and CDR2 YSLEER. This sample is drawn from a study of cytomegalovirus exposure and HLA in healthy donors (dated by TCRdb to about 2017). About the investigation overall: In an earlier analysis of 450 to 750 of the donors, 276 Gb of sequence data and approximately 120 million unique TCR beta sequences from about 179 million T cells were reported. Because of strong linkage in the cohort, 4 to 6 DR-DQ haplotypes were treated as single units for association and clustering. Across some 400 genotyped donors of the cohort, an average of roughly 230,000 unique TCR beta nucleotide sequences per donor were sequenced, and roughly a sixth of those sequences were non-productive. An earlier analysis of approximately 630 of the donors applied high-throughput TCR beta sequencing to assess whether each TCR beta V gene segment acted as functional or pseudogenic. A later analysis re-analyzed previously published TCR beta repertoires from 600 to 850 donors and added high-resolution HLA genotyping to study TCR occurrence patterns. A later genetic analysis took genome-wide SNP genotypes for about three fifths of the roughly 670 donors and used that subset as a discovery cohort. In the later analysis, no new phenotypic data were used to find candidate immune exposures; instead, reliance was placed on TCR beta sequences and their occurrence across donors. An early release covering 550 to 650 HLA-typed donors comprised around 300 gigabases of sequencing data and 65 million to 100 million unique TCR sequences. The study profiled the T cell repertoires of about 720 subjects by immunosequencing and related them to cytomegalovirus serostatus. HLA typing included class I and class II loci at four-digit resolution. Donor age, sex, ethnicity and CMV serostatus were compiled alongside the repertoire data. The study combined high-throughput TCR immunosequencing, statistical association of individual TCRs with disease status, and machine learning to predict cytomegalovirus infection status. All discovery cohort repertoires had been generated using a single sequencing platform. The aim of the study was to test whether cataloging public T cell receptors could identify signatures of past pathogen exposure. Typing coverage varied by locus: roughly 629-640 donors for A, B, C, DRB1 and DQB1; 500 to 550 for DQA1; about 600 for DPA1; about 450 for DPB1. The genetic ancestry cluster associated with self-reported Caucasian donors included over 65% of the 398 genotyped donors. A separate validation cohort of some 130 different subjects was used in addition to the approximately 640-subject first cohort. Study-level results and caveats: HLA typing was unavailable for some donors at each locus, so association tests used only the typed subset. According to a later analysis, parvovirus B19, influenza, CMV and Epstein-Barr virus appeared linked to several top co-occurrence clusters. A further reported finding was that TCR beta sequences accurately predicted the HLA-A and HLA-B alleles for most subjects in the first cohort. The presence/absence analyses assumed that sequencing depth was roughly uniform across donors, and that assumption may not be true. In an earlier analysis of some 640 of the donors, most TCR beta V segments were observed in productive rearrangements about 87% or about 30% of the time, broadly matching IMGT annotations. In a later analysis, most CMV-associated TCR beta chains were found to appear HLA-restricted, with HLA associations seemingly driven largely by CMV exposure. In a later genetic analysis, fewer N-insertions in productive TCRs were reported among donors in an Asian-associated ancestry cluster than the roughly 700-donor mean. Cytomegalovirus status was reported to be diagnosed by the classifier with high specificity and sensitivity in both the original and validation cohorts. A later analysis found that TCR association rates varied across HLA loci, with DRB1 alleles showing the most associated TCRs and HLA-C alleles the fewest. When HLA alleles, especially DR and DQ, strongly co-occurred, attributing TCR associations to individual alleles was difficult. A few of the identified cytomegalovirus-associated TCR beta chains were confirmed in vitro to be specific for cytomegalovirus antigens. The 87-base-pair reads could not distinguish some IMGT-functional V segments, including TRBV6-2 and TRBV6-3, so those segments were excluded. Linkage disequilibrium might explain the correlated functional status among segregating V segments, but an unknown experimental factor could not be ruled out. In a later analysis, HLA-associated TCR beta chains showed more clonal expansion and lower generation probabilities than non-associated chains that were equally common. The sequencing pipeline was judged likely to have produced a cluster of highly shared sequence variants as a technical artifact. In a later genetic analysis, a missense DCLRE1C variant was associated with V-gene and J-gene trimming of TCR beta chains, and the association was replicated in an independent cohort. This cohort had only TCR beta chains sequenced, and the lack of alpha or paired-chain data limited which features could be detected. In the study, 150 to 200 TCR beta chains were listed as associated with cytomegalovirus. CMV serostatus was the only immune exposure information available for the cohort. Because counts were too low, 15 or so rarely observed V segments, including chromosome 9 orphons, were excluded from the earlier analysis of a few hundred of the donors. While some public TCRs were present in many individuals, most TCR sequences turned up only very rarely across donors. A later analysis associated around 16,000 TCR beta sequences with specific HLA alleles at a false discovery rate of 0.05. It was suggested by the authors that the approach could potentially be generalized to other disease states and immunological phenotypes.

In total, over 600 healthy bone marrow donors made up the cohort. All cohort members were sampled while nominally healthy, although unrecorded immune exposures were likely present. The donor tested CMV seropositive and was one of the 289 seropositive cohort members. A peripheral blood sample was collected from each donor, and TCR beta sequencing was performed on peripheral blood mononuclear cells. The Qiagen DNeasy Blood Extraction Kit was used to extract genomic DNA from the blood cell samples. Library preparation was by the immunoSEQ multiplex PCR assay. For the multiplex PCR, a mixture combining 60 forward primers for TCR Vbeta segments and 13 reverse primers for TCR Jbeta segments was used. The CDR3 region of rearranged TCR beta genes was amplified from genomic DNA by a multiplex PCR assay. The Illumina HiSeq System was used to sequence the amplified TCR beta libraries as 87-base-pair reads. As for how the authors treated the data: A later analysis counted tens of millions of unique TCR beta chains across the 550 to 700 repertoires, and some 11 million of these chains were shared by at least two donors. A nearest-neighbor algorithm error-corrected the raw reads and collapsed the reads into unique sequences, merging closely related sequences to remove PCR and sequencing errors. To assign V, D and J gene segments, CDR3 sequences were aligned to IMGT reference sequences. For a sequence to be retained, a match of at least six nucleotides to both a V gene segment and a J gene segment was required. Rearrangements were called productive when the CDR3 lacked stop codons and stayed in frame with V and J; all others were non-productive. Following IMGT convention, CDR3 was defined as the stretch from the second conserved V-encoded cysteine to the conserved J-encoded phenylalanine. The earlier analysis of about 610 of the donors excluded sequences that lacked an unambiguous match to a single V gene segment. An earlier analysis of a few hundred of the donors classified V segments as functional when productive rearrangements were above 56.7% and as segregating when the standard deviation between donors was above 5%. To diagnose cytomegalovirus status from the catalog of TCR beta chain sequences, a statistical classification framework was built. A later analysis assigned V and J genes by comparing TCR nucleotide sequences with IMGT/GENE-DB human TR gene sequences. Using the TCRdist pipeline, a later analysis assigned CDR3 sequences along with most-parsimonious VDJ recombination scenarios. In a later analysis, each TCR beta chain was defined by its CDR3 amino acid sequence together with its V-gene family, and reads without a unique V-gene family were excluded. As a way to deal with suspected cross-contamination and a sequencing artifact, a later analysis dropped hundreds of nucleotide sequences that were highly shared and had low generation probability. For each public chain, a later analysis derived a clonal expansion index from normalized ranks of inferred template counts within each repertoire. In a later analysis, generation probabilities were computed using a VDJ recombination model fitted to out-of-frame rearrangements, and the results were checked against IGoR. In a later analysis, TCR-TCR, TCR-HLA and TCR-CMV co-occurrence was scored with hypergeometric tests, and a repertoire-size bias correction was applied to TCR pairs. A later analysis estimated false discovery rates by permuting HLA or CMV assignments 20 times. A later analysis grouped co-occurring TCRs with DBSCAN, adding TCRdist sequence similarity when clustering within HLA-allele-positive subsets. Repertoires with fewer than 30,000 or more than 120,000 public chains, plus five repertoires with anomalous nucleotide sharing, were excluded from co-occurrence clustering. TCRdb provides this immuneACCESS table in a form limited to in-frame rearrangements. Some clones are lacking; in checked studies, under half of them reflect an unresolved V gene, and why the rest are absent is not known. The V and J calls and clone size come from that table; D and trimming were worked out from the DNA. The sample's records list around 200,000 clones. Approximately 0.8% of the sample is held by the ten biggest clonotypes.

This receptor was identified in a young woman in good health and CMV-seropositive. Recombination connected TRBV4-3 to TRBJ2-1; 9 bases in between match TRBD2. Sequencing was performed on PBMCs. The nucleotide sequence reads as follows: TGCGCCAGCAGCCCGGGACTAGCTATTGAGCAGTTCTTC. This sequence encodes CASSPGLAIEQFF.